These T cell receptor beta chains were read from a single sample in a study of blood T cells in healthy people across ages. TCRdb re-called the 5' RACE reads with MiXCR, one entry per CDR3 protein. Of about 1,800,000 distinct CDR3 sequences listed, 28% were seen once; the top ten hold 7.7%. The sample consisted of blood. The receptors shown here come from a woman in her 30s in good health. The CDR3 runs from the conserved cysteine through the conserved F or W. A D gene is named only where the DNA matches it firmly. Clone sizes are given selectively: once, few, many, or a class where the clone is expanded.

clone_size cdr3_length j_call v_call d_call cdr3_aa cdr3_nt
NA 12 TRBJ1-6 TRBV3-1 NA CASSQNSSPLHF TGTGCCAGCAGCCAGAACAGTTCACCCCTCCACTTT
NA 16 TRBJ1-2 TRBV7-2 NA CASSLWARGTNYGYTF TGTGCCAGCAGCTTATGGGCAAGGGGGACTAACTATGGCTACACCTTC
NA 16 TRBJ2-7 TRBV13 TRBD1 CASSLGDRGREYEQYF TGTGCCAGCAGCTTGGGGGACAGGGGGCGAGAGTACGAGCAGTACTTC
few 16 TRBJ1-4 TRBV7-2 TRBD1 CASSLVEGGEGEKLFF TGTGCCAGCAGCTTAGTCGAAGGGGGCGAAGGTGAAAAACTGTTTTTT
few 15 TRBJ2-3 TRBV20-1 NA CSARDPGLKGDTQYF TGCAGTGCTAGAGACCCGGGACTCAAGGGGGATACGCAGTATTTT
NA 17 TRBJ2-2 TRBV19 TRBD2 CASSLGAGGQNTGELFF TGTGCCAGTAGCCTTGGGGCGGGGGGCCAGAACACCGGGGAGCTGTTTTTT
few 14 TRBJ1-2 TRBV18 NA CASSPSREVGGYTF TGTGCCAGCTCACCTTCCCGGGAGGTTGGTGGCTACACCTTC
few 15 TRBJ2-1 TRBV6-2/TRBV6-3 TRBD2 CASRAGTSGINEQFF TGTGCCAGCAGAGCCGGGACTAGCGGGATCAATGAGCAGTTCTTC
NA 16 TRBJ2-1 TRBV10-3 TRBD2 CAISAGLAGGYNEQFF TGTGCCATCAGTGCGGGACTAGCGGGAGGGTACAATGAGCAGTTCTTC
NA 15 TRBJ2-7 TRBV2 TRBD2 CASRDSGSHAYEQYF TGTGCCAGCAGGGATAGCGGGAGCCATGCCTACGAGCAGTACTTC
NA 14 TRBJ2-7 TRBV7-2 TRBD2 CASGSAGGTYEQYF TGTGCCAGCGGCTCAGCGGGAGGTACCTACGAGCAGTACTTC
few 14 TRBJ1-5 TRBV7-2 NA CASSFSGINQPQHF TGTGCCAGCAGCTTTTCGGGGATCAATCAGCCCCAGCATTTT
many 14 TRBJ2-7 TRBV6-5 NA CASTREVGSYEQYF TGTGCCAGCACCCGGGAAGTAGGATCCTACGAGCAGTACTTC
few 15 TRBJ1-2 TRBV2 NA CASSESGLANYGYTF TGTGCCAGCAGTGAATCAGGTTTAGCTAACTATGGCTACACCTTC
many 13 TRBJ2-7 TRBV6-5 TRBD1 CASSSQGAREQYF TGTGCCAGCAGCTCCCAGGGGGCTCGGGAGCAGTACTTC
NA 15 TRBJ2-7 TRBV6-5 NA CASSVSGRQGSVQYF TGTGCCAGCAGCGTGTCCGGACGCCAGGGATCAGTGCAGTACTTC